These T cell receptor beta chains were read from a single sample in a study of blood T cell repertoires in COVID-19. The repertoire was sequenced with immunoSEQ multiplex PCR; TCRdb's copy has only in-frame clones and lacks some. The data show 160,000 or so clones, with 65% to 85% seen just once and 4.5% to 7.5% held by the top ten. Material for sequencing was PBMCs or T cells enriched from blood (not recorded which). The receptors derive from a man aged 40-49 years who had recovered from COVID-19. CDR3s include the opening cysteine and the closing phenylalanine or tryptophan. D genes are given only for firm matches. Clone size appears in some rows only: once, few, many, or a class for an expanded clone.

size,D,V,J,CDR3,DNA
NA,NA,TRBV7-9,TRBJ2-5,CASSLMSAVREETQYF,TGTGCCAGCAGCTTAATGAGTGCGGTGAGGGAAGAGACCCAGTACTTC
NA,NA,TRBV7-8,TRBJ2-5,CASSLVPGGSQETQYF,TGTGCCAGCAGCTTAGTCCCGGGTGGATCACAAGAGACCCAGTACTTC
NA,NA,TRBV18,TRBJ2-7,CASSPVQGSVSYEQYF,TGTGCCAGCTCACCCGTTCAGGGGAGCGTCTCCTACGAGCAGTACTTC
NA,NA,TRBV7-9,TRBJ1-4,CASSLRTGNEKLFF,TGTGCCAGCAGCTTAAGAACAGGGAATGAAAAACTGTTTTTT
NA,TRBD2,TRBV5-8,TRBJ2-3,CASSTPPKTSGGIDTQYF,TGTGCCAGCAGCACACCCCCCAAGACTAGCGGGGGCATAGATACGCAGTATTTT
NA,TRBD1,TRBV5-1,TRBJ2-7,CASSWGTGEGEQYF,TGCGCCAGCAGCTGGGGGACAGGGGAGGGCGAGCAGTACTTC
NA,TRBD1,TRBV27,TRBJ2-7,CASSYKTGITGFSYEQYF,TGTGCCAGCAGTTATAAGACAGGGATAACGGGGTTCTCCTACGAGCAGTACTTC
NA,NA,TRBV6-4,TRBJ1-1,CASSPTPAGGAFF,TGTGCCAGCAGTCCAACCCCGGCCGGGGGGGCTTTCTTT
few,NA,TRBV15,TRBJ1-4,CATSREAPGAGKLFF,TGTGCCACCAGCAGAGAGGCCCCAGGGGCAGGGAAACTGTTTTTT
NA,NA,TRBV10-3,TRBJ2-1,CAISESQARVNEQFF,TGTGCCATCAGTGAAAGTCAGGCCCGCGTAAATGAGCAGTTCTTC